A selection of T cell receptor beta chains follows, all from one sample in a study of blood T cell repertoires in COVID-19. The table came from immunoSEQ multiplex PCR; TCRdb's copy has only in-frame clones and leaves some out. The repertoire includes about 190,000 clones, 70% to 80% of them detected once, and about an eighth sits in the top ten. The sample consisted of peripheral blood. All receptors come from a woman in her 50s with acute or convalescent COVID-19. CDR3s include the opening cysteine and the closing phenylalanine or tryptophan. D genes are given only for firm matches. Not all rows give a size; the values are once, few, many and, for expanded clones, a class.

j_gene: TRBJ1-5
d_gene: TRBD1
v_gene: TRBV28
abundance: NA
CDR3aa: CASSLWGGAGGSQPQHF
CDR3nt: TGTGCCAGCAGTTTATGGGGCGGGGCAGGGGGCAGTCAGCCCCAGCATTTT

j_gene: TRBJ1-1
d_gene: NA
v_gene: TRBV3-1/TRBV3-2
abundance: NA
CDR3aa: CASSPLLKNTEAFF
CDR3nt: TGTGCCAGCAGCCCCCTATTAAAGAACACTGAAGCTTTCTTT

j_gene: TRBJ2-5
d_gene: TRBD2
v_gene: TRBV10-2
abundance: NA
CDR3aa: CASSKAGAGETQYF
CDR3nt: TGCGCCAGCAGCAAAGCGGGAGCGGGGGAGACCCAGTACTTC

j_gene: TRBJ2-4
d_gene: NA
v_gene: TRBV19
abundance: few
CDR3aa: CASSNSRREAKNIQYF
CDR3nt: TGTGCCAGTAGTAATTCGAGGAGGGAGGCCAAAAACATTCAGTACTTC

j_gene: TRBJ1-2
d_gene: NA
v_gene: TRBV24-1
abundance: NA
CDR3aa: CATSDGAWAPLFMANTF
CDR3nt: TGTGCCACCAGTGATGGGGCCTGGGCGCCTCTCTTTATGGCTAACACCTTC

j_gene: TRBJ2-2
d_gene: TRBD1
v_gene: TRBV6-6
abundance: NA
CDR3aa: CANRDRNTGELFF
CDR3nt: TGTGCCAACCGGGACAGGAACACCGGGGAGCTGTTTTTT

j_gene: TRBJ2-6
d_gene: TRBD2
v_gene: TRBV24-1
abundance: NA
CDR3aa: CATRDGGGSGANVLTF
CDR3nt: TGTGCCACCAGGGACGGCGGGGGGAGTGGGGCCAACGTCCTGACTTTC

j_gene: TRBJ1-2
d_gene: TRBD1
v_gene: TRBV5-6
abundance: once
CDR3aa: CASSLGQGGYGYTF
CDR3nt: TGTGCCAGCAGCTTGGGGCAGGGGGGCTATGGCTACACCTTC

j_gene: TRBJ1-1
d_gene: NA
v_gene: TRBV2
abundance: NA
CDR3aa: CASSVQGKNTEAFF
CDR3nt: TGTGCCAGCAGTGTACAGGGTAAGAACACTGAAGCTTTCTTT

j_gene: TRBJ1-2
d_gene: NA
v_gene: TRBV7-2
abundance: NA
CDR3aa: CASSADSLYGYTF
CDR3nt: TGTGCCAGCAGCGCGGACAGCCTCTATGGCTACACCTTC

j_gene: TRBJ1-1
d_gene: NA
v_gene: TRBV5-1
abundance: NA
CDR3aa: CASSLGSGKGLYAFF
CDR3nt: TGCGCCAGCAGCTTGGGTTCGGGGAAAGGGTTGTACGCTTTCTTT

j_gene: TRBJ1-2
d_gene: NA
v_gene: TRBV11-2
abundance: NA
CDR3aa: CASSRGGVYGYTF
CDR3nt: TGTGCCAGCAGCCGCGGGGGAGTCTATGGCTACACCTTC

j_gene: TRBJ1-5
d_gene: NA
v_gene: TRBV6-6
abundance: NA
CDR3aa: CASSPQRGGISNQPQHF
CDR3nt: TGTGCCAGCAGTCCTCAAAGGGGGGGAATTAGCAATCAGCCCCAGCATTTT

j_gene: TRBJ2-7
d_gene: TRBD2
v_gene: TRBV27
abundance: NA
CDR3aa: CASSPSGEGLDEQYF
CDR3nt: TGTGCCAGCAGCCCTAGCGGGGAGGGGTTAGACGAGCAGTACTTC

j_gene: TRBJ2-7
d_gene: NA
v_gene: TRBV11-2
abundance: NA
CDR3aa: CASSLEDFGYEQYF
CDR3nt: TGTGCCAGCAGCTTGGAGGACTTTGGCTACGAGCAGTACTTC

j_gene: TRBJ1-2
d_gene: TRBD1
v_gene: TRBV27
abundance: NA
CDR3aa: CASSPAGGAFLYTF
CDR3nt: TGTGCCAGCAGTCCGGCAGGGGGCGCGTTTCTCTACACCTTC

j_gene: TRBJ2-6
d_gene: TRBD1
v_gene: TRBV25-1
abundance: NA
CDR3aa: CASSDRTGGSGANVLTF
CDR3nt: TGTGCCAGCAGTGACCGGACAGGGGGTTCTGGGGCCAACGTCCTGACTTTC

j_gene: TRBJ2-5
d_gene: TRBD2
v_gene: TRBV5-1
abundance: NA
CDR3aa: CASSPGTSGAQAGTQYF
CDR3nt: TGCGCCAGCAGCCCCGGGACTAGCGGGGCCCAGGCAGGGACCCAGTACTTC

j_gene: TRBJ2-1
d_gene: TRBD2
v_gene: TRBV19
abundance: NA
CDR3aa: CASSSGGSGAYNEQFF
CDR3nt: TGTGCCAGTAGTTCCGGGGGTAGCGGGGCCTACAATGAGCAGTTCTTC

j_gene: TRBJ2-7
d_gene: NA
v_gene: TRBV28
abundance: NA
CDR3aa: CASSLAGLSYEQYF
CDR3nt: TGTGCCAGCAGTTTGGCGGGGCTGTCCTACGAGCAGTACTTC

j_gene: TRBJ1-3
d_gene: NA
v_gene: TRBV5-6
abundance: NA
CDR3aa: CASQPGDSGNTIYF
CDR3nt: TGTGCCAGCCAACCGGGGGACTCTGGAAACACCATATATTTT

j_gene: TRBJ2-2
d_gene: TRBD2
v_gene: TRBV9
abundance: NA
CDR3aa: CASTRTSGNTGELFF
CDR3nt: TGTGCCAGCACCCGAACTAGCGGGAACACCGGGGAGCTGTTTTTT

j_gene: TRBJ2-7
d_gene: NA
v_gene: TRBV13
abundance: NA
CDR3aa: CASGGQSSYEQYF
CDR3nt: TGTGCCAGTGGAGGACAGAGCTCCTACGAGCAGTACTTC

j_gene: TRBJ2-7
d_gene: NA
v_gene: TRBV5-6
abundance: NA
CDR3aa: CASTKGGGAGGYEQYF
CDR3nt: TGTGCCAGCACCAAGGGAGGAGGCGCGGGTGGTTACGAGCAGTACTTC

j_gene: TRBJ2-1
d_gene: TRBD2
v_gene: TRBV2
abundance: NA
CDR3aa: CASSLGLAGENEQFF
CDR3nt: TGTGCCAGCAGTTTGGGACTAGCGGGGGAAAATGAGCAGTTCTTC

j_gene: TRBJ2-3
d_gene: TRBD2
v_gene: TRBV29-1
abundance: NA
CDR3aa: CSAELAGAIYTDTQYF
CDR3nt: TGCAGCGCTGAACTAGCGGGAGCCATTTACACAGATACGCAGTATTTT

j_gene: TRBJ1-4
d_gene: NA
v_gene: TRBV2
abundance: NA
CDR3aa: CASSPRHATNEKLFF
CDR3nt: TGTGCCAGCAGTCCAAGACATGCAACTAATGAAAAACTGTTTTTT

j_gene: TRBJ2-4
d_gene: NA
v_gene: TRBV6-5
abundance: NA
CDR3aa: CASSRDLAKNIQYF
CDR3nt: TGTGCCAGCAGCCGAGATCTAGCCAAAAACATTCAGTACTTC

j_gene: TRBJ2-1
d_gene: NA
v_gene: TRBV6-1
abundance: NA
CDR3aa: CASSERGGVFPYNEQFF
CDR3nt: TGTGCCAGCAGTGAAAGGGGAGGAGTGTTTCCCTACAATGAGCAGTTCTTC

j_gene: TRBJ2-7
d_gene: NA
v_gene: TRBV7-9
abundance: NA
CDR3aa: CASSLRGTGTTYEQYF
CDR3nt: TGTGCCAGCAGCTTAAGGGGGACGGGAACTACCTACGAGCAGTACTTC

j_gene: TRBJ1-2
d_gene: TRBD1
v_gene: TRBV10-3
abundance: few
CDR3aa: CAISPDSGTAYGYTF
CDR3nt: TGTGCCATCAGTCCTGATTCCGGGACAGCCTATGGCTACACCTTC

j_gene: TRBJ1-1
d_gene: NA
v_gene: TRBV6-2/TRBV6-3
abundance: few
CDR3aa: CASSYSIEIQGWDTEAFF
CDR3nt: TGTGCCAGCAGTTACTCGATCGAGATACAGGGTTGGGACACTGAAGCTTTCTTT

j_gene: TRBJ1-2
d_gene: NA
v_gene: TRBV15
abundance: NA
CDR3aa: CATSREMWGGAHGYTF
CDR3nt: TGTGCCACCAGCAGAGAAATGTGGGGGGGCGCCCATGGCTACACCTTC

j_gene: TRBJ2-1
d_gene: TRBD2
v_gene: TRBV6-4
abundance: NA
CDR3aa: CASSDGSSGADEQFF
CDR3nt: TGTGCCAGCAGTGACGGTTCGAGCGGGGCTGATGAGCAGTTCTTC

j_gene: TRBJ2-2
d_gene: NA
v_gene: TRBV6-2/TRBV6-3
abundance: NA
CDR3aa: CASSINRVGELFF
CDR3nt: TGTGCCAGCAGTATCAACAGGGTCGGGGAGCTGTTTTTT

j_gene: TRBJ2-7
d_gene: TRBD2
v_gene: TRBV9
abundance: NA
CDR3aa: CASSASGGRYEQYF
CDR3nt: TGTGCCAGCAGCGCTAGCGGGGGGAGGTACGAGCAGTACTTC

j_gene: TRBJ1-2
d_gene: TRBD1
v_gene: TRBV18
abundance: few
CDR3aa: CATSQGANYGYTF
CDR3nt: TGTGCCACCTCACAGGGGGCTAACTATGGCTACACCTTC

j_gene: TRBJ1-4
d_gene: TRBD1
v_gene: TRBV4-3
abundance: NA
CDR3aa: CASSRNQGATNEKLFF
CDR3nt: TGCGCCAGCAGCCGGAACCAGGGGGCAACTAATGAAAAACTGTTTTTT

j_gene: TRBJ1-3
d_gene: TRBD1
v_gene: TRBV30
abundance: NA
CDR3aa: CAWINRGWGNTIYF
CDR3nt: TGTGCCTGGATTAACAGGGGTTGGGGAAACACCATATATTTT

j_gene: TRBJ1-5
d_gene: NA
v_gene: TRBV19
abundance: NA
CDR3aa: CASSLQGNQPQHF
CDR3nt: TGTGCCAGTAGTCTACAGGGAAATCAGCCCCAGCATTTT

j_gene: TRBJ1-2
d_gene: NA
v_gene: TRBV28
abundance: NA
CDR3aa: CAGSFGFAGNYGYTF
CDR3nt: TGTGCCGGCAGTTTCGGGTTCGCAGGGAACTATGGCTACACCTTC

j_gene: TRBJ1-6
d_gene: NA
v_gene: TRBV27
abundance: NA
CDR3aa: CASSLWGGPLHF
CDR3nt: TGTGCCAGCAGTTTATGGGGAGGACCCCTCCACTTT

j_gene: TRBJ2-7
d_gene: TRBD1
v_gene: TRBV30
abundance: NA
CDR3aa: CAWSPGTGIYEQYF
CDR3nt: TGTGCCTGGAGCCCCGGGACAGGGATCTACGAGCAGTACTTC

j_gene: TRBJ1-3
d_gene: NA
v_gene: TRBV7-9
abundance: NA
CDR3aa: CASSTRYNMAGNTIYF
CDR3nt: TGTGCCAGCAGCACTCGATATAATATGGCTGGAAACACCATATATTTT

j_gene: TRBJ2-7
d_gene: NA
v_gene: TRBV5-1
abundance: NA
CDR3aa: CASSQGGSYEQYF
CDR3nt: TGCGCCAGCAGCCAAGGGGGCTCCTACGAGCAGTACTTC

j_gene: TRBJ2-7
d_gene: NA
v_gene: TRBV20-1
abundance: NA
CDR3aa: CSAVTGVEQYF
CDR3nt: TGCAGTGCCGTAACAGGCGTCGAGCAGTACTTC

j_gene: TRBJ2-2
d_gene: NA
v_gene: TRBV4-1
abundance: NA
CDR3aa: CASSQETRLGPGELFF
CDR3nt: TGCGCCAGCAGCCAAGAAACACGGCTTGGGCCCGGGGAGCTGTTTTTT

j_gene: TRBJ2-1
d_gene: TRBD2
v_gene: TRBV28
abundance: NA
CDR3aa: CASSLKFWASGRNSNEQFF
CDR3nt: TGTGCCAGCAGTTTAAAGTTTTGGGCTAGCGGGAGGAATAGTAATGAGCAGTTCTTC

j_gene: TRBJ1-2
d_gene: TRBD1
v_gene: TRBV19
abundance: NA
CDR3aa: CASNDREHGYTF
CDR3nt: TGTGCCAGTAACGACAGGGAACATGGCTACACCTTC

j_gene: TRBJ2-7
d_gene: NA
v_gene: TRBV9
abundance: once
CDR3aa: CASSVRGGQDEQYF
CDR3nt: TGTGCCAGCAGCGTCAGGGGGGGACAGGACGAGCAGTACTTC

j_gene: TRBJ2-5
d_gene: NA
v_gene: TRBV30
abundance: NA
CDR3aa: CAWSSGGAQETQYF
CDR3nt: TGTGCCTGGAGTAGTGGCGGGGCTCAAGAGACCCAGTACTTC

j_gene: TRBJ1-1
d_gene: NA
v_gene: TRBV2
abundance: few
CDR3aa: CASSPRGRGNTEAFF
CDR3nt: TGTGCCAGCAGTCCGCGAGGCAGGGGAAACACTGAAGCTTTCTTT

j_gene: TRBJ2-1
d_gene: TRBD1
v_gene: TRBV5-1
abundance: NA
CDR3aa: CASRPSGQTYNEQFF
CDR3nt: TGCGCCAGCAGGCCCTCGGGACAGACTTACAATGAGCAGTTCTTC

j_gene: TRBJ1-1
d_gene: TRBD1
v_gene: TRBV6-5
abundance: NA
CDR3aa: CASRQGGTEAFF
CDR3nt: TGTGCCAGCAGACAGGGGGGCACTGAAGCTTTCTTT

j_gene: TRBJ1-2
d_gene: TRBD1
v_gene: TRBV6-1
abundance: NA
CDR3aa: CASSETTGEGYGYTF
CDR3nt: TGTGCCAGCAGTGAAACGACAGGGGAGGGGTATGGCTACACCTTC

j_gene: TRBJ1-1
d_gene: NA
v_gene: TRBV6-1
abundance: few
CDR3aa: CASSEVSRPNTEAFF
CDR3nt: TGTGCCAGCAGTGAAGTGTCCAGGCCGAACACTGAAGCTTTCTTT

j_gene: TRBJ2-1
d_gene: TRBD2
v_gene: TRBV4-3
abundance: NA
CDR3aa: CASSHLAGVDNEQFF
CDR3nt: TGCGCCAGCAGCCATCTAGCGGGAGTGGATAATGAGCAGTTCTTC

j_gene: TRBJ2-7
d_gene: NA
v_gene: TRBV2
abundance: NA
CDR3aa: CASSEVSASSYEQYF
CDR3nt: TGTGCCAGCAGTGAGGTATCCGCGAGCTCCTACGAGCAGTACTTC